Following are 29 T cell receptor beta chains from one sample sequenced in a study of blood T cells in healthy people across ages. PCR was performed a second time for about 6 to 11 cycles using a sample-barcoded 5' primer and a J-beta primer mix. TCRdb processed the 5' RACE reads anew with MiXCR; each CDR3 protein has one entry. The table has approximately 1,700,000 distinct CDR3 sequences, more than 35% seen once; the top ten hold more than 20%. Sequencing was performed on blood. These receptor sequences come from a human donor in good health.

The genes are TRBV19 and TRBJ1-1; D is uncertain. This CDR3 region has 11 residues. Between the trimmed V and J ends, which lost 7 bases and 7 bases, there was a span of 10 bases. The germline CDR1 and CDR2 sequences are LNHDA and SQIVND (reference sequence). The CDR3 region has the DNA TGTGCCAGTAATTCCCCTAATGAAGCTTTCTTT. Encoded protein: CASNSPNEAFF.

This clonotype has just a few counts. This chain uses TRBV29-1 with TRBJ2-7; D is perhaps TRBD1 or TRBD2 (5 bases each). Trimming pared 3 bases from V and 2 bases from J, leaving 14 bases between. The CDR3 covers 14 residues. Germline values: CDR1 SQVTM, CDR2 ANQGSEA. CDR3 sequence reads: CSVEGPQPPYEQYF. CDR3 sequence (DNA): TGCAGCGTTGAGGGACCCCAGCCCCCCTACGAGCAGTACTTC.

V is TRBV5-1 and J is TRBJ1-1; D is ambiguous. Between the trimmed V and J ends, which lost 7 bases and 1 base, there was a span of 11 bases. The CDR3 extends over 13 amino acids. CDR1 is SGHRS, CDR2 YFSETQ, per germline. Here the CDR3 reads CASYNGPNTEAFF. The CDR3 DNA is TGCGCCAGCTACAACGGACCGAACACTGAAGCTTTCTTT.

The rearrangement joins TRBV12-3 or TRBV12-4 to TRBJ2-5; TRBD2 aligns across 11 bases. Trimming cost V 6 bases and J 1 base; bases outside gene matches: 10. CDR3 size: 17 residues. In nucleotides, the CDR3 is TGTGCCAGCAGCCGGTCTAGCGGGGGGACACTCCAAGAGACCCAGTACTTC. It encodes CASSRSSGGTLQETQYF.

This clonotype was observed a few times. V usage is TRBV6-5 and J usage is TRBJ1-2; TRBD1 matches at 8 bases. CDR3 length equals 15 residues. J gave up 4 bases and V 2 bases, and 6 bases lay outside the gene matches. CDR1 MNHEY and CDR2 SVGAGI come from the germline V gene. CDR3 in DNA: TGTGCCAGCAGTTACCTTCCAGGGGGCTCCTATGGCTACACCTTC. Residues: CASSYLPGGSYGYTF.

The sample holds a few counts of this clonotype. This CDR3 is CASSRGQLLYNEQFF. CDR3 bases: TGTGCCAGCAGCCGGGGACAGCTACTTTACAATGAGCAGTTCTTC. V and J are TRBV5-6 and TRBJ2-1; 7 bases match TRBD1. This CDR3 is built from 15 residues. CDR1 SGHDT and CDR2 YYEEEE come from the germline V gene. Trimming at V came to 4 bases and at J to 4 bases, leaving 8 bases not matched to a gene.

The chain has TRBV7-9 and TRBJ1-5; tentatively, D is TRBD1 (6 bases). CDR1 SEHNR and CDR2 FQNEAQ come from the germline V gene (reference sequence). The CDR3 is made up of 16 amino acids. Trimming shortened V by 5 bases and J by 0 bases, and 14 bases separated the two germline ends. The CDR3 DNA reads as TGTGCCAGCAGCCCAGGGACATTGGATAGCAATCAGCCCCAGCATTTT. This gives the protein CASSPGTLDSNQPQHF.

In DNA form, the CDR3 reads TGTGCCAGCAGCTCCCGGCGAGGGGCATCTGGCGAGCAGTACTTC. Translation: CASSSRRGASGEQYF. The chain couples TRBV7-8 to TRBJ2-4; D tentatively fits TRBD1 or TRBD2 (5 bases each). The DNA end lines up better with TRBJ2-7; the J call may be wrong. The germline V gene has CDR1 SGHVS and CDR2 FQNEAQ. This CDR3 region has 15 residues.

The genes are TRBV29-1 and TRBJ2-5; 12 nucleotides match TRBD2. Losses at the gene ends were 5 bases for V and 3 bases for J; bases not matched to a gene: 1. The CDR3 runs to 13 residues. The germline V gene encodes CDR1 SQVTM and CDR2 ANQGSEA. The CDR3 DNA follows: TGCAGCGTTTCTAGCGGGGGGGAAGAGACCCAGTACTTC. Protein product: CSVSSGGEETQYF.

The chain employs TRBV27 and TRBJ2-7; unclear D gene. The germline CDR1 and CDR2 sequences are MNHEY and SMNVEV (reference sequence). Trimming left V 6 bases short and J 0 bases short, with 15 bases between. This CDR3 has 15 amino acids. This CDR3 reads CASRPLQASSYEQYF. The CDR3 nucleotides read TGTGCCAGCAGACCTCTCCAGGCAAGCTCCTACGAGCAGTACTTC.

The gene calls are TRBV19 and TRBJ1-2, with a possible D match to TRBD1 (5 bases). The CDR3 contains 14 residues. Trimming cost V 6 bases and J 7 bases, with 18 bases left between them. Per germline, CDR1 LNHDA and CDR2 SQIVND (reference sequence). Here the CDR3 DNA reads TGTGCCAGTAGCGCCCCACAGGAACGGGTTGGCTACACCTTC. Translating it yields CASSAPQERVGYTF.

This clonotype was observed a handful of times. The chain employs TRBV24-1 and TRBJ2-3; no reliable D call. Per germline, CDR1 KGHDR and CDR2 SFDVKD. The CDR3 has 12 amino acids. V dropped 5 bases and J dropped 4 bases, with 6 bases sitting between them. The CDR3 DNA reads TGTGCCACCAGTGGAGCAGCAGATACGCAGTATTTT. It codes for CATSGAADTQYF.

The chain recombines TRBV4-2 with TRBJ1-2; maybe TRBD1 (5 bases). The V gene's germline CDR1 is LGHNA and CDR2 YNFKEQ. Trimming removed 0 bases at V and 4 bases at J, with 12 bases between. The CDR3 has 15 amino acids. The CDR3 region is CASSQDFRQSYGYTF. Here the CDR3 DNA reads TGTGCCAGCAGCCAAGATTTTAGACAGTCCTATGGCTACACCTTC.

The chain employs TRBV6-2 or TRBV6-3 and TRBJ1-6; D is unresolved. Trimming took off 2 bases at V and 6 bases at J, with 8 bases between the two ends. The V gene's germline CDR1 is MNHEY and CDR2 SVGEGT. The CDR3 is made up of 14 amino acids. The CDR3 DNA follows: TGTGCCAGCAGTTACCTACAGAGTAATTCACCCCTCCACTTT. Translated, it gives CASSYLQSNSPLHF.

This chain joins TRBV10-3 and TRBJ1-2; 7 bases map to TRBD1. After removal of 2 bases from V and 1 base from J, the junction contained 4 bases not matched to a gene. The germline V gene encodes CDR1 ENHRY and CDR2 SYGVKD. There are 15 residues in the CDR3. The CDR3 region has the DNA TGTGCCATCAGTGAGCAGACAGGGCATAACTATGGCTACACCTTC. It codes for CAISEQTGHNYGYTF.

A word on this clonotype: This clone may be a read error of a much larger clone one base away. The chain's CDR3 is CASSLGHGQEEVFSGANVLTF. The CDR3 region has the DNA TGTGCCAGCAGCTTAGGTCATGGACAGGAGGAAGTATTCTCTGGGGCCAACGTCCTGACTTTC. The chain employs TRBV11-1 and TRBJ2-6, with 7 bases that match TRBD1. CDR3 length equals 21 residues. V shed 1 base, J shed 0 bases, and the junction held 15 bases outside the gene matches. The germline V gene has CDR1 SGHAT and CDR2 FQDESV (reference sequence).

V usage is TRBV29-1 and J usage is TRBJ1-2; 8 positions agree with TRBD1. Trimming at V came to 7 bases and at J to 8 bases, leaving 6 bases not matched to a gene. There are 11 residues in the CDR3. Per germline, CDR1 SQVTM and CDR2 ANQGSEA. The CDR3 loop reads CSAMTGAGYTF. For the CDR3, the DNA is TGCAGCGCTATGACAGGGGCAGGCTACACCTTC.

The rearrangement uses TRBV5-1 and TRBJ1-2; no firm D call. This CDR3 has 14 residues. The germline V gene has CDR1 SGHRS and CDR2 YFSETQ. V lost 4 bases, J lost 3 bases, and 13 bases lay in between. CDR3 sequence: CASSPLTIDYGYTF. The CDR3 nucleotides read TGCGCCAGCAGCCCCCTGACCATAGACTATGGCTACACCTTC.

This clonotype was seen more than once but under ten times. The chain joins TRBV20-1 to TRBJ2-1; D is unclear. This CDR3 region has 14 residues. The V gene's germline CDR1 is DFQATT and CDR2 SNEGSKA (reference sequence). Trimming pared 1 base from V and 6 bases from J, leaving 13 bases between. Here the CDR3 reads CSARVNSPSNEQFF. CDR3 bases: TGCAGTGCTAGAGTAAATTCCCCCAGCAATGAGCAGTTCTTC.

This chain uses TRBV7-3 with TRBJ1-1, with D tentatively TRBD1 (5 bases). CDR3 length equals 14 residues. From germline, CDR1 is SGHTA and CDR2 FQGTGA. Trimming left V 5 bases short and J 11 bases short, with 21 bases between. In DNA form, the CDR3 reads TGTGCCAGCAGCCCGAAAGGTGGACATGCTGGGGCTTTCTTT. Translating gives CASSPKGGHAGAFF. The variable domain in full, with the rest retrieved from reference TRBV7-3 and TRBJ1-1, is GAGVSQTPSNKVTEKGKYVELRCDPISGHTALYWYRQSLGQGPEFLIYFQGTGAADDSGLPNDRFFAVRPEGSVSTLKIQRTERGDSAVYLCASSPKGGHAGAFFGQGTRLTVV.

This clonotype was counted a single time. This chain links TRBV15 with TRBJ1-2, with TRBD1 as a possible D gene (6 bases). The CDR3 is made up of 17 amino acids. Germline-derived CDR1 and CDR2 are LNHNV and YYDKDF (reference sequence). Trimming cost V 0 bases and J 8 bases, with 22 bases left between them. In nucleotides, the CDR3 is TGTGCCACCAGCAGAGATCCCTCTCTACAGGGCCACCTGGGCTACACCTTC. Amino acid sequence: CATSRDPSLQGHLGYTF. Full variable domain (missing parts from reference TRBV15 and TRBJ1-2): DAMVIQNPRYQVTQFGKPVTLSCSQTLNHNVMYWYQQKSSQAPKLLFHYYDKDFNNEADTPDNFQSRRPNTSFCFLDIRSPGLGDTAMYLCATSRDPSLQGHLGYTFGSGTRLTVV.

The rearrangement links TRBV29-1 to TRBJ1-4; D is uncertain. V lost 7 bases and J 6 bases, leaving 15 bases between the germline ends. CDR1 and CDR2 (germline): SQVTM, ANQGSEA. The CDR3 is 13 residues long. CDR3 amino acids: CSAVRGSYEKLFF. Written as DNA, the CDR3 is TGCAGCGCTGTACGGGGTTCGTATGAAAAACTGTTTTTT.

As to this clonotype: As the CDR3 is not closed by the conserved phenylalanine or tryptophan, this likely results from a read error. No DNA is shown, since the ends of the CDR3 on it are uncertain; the CDR3 is the one TCRdb lists. J is TRBJ2-1 and V is TRBV7-2; no DNA check was done on the table's D call, TRBD2. The CDR3 totals 15 residues, both ends included. The V gene's germline CDR1 is SGHTA and CDR2 FQGNSA. This CDR3 reads CASSPDGGRGYTFGS.

The genes are TRBV7-9 and TRBJ2-7; D is ambiguous. The closer fit of TRBJ2-5 to the DNA end suggests the J call may be wrong. CDR3 size: 14 residues. Germline V gives CDR1 SEHNR, CDR2 FQNEAQ (reference sequence). The CDR3 here is CASTDGRYRETQYF. The CDR3 DNA is TGTGCCAGCACCGACGGCCGATATCGAGAGACCCAGTACTTC.

The V and J genes are TRBV6-5 and TRBJ2-5; D remains ambiguous. Looked up from germline, CDR1 is MNHEY and CDR2 is SVGAGI. This CDR3 has 14 amino acids. Trimming took off 4 bases at V and 2 bases at J, with 11 bases between the two ends. CDR3 coding DNA: TGTGCCAGCAGTTTCGACCGTATTCAAGAGACCCAGTACTTC. Its protein is CASSFDRIQETQYF.

Concerning this clonotype: Its ends do not fully match the called genes, so a read error is possible. This chain joins TRBV4-1 and TRBJ2-5, with D perhaps matching TRBD2 (6 bases). Germline V gene data show CDR1 as MGHRA and CDR2 as YSYEKL. The CDR3 is 17 amino acids. The CDR3 DNA is TGCGCCAGCAGTCAAGCACCCAGCGGGCTGCTCCAAGAGACCCACTACTTC. It is translated as CASSQAPSGLLQETHYF.

This clonotype was picked up a small number of times. The gene calls are TRBV2 and TRBJ1-1; no clear D. The CDR3 contains 13 residues. With 7 bases removed from V and 1 base from J, the gap between germline ends came to 10 bases. Germline V gene lookup returns CDR1 SNHLY and CDR2 FYNNEI. Here the CDR3 reads CASTLGWNTEAFF. The CDR3 DNA sequence: TGTGCCAGCACCCTGGGGTGGAACACTGAAGCTTTCTTT.

CDR3 sequence (DNA): TGTGCCAGCAGCTTGCTAAGGGTGTCCGGGTATGGCTACACCTTC. Protein product: CASSLLRVSGYGYTF. V is TRBV7-2 and J is TRBJ1-2; D is unclear. This CDR3 has 15 residues. The V gene's germline CDR1 is SGHTA and CDR2 FQGNSA. The V and J ends lost 3 bases and 5 bases respectively, with 16 bases between them.

J is TRBJ1-1 and V is TRBV4-3; no clear D. CDR3 length equals 14 residues. The V gene's germline CDR1 is LGHNA and CDR2 YSLEER. V dropped 1 base and J dropped 4 bases, with 10 bases sitting between them. This chain's CDR3 is CASSQAQQFTEAFF. CDR3 DNA: TGCGCCAGCAGCCAAGCCCAGCAATTCACTGAAGCTTTCTTT.